This T cell receptor (beta chain) was documented in a study of T-cell reconstitution after alpha-beta-depleted transplantation in children. The V segment lost 6 bases and the J segment 7 bases; nucleotides outside the gene matches: 4. The CDR3 is 13 amino acids. Germline CDR1 reads DFQATT; CDR2 reads SNEGSKA (reference sequence). Construction of the TCRbeta library involved unique molecular identifiers. TCRdb passed the PCR reads through MiXCR, listing each CDR3 protein once. The repertoire holds 250,000 to 350,000 distinct CDR3 sequences, about 10% seen once, with about 9.4% in the top ten. This sequence joins TRBV20-1 and TRBJ1-6; TRBD1 agrees at 9 bases. The receptor was derived from a human donor who donated a stem cell graft to a child with SCID. This material consisted of PBMCs from the stem cell graft donor, taken from the stem cell graft. CDR3 amino acids: CSADDRGNSPLHF. The CDR3 nucleotides read TGCAGTGCCGACGACAGGGGGAATTCACCCCTCCACTTT.